This paragraph covers one T cell receptor (beta chain) sequence. The data are from a study of CD4 T cells in relation to SARS-CoV-2 and coronaviruses. V was pared by 5 bases and J by 8 bases, with 12 bases of the junction left unmatched. This CDR3 is 16 amino acids long. Germline lookup yields CDR1 LGHNA and CDR2 YNFKEQ. The assay was immunoSEQ multiplex PCR, and TCRdb's table has in-frame clones only and misses some. The data hold around 35,000 clones, with approximately 83% observed a single time. This rearrangement joins TRBV4-2 to TRBJ2-1, with TRBD2 matching over 10 bases. The sample taken for sequencing was memory CD4+ T cells from PBMCs. This TCR was sampled from an adult with COVID-19. The CDR3 sequence is CASSNEIAGGLYEQFF. The CDR3 DNA reads as TGTGCCAGCAGCAACGAGATAGCGGGAGGTCTATATGAGCAGTTCTTC.